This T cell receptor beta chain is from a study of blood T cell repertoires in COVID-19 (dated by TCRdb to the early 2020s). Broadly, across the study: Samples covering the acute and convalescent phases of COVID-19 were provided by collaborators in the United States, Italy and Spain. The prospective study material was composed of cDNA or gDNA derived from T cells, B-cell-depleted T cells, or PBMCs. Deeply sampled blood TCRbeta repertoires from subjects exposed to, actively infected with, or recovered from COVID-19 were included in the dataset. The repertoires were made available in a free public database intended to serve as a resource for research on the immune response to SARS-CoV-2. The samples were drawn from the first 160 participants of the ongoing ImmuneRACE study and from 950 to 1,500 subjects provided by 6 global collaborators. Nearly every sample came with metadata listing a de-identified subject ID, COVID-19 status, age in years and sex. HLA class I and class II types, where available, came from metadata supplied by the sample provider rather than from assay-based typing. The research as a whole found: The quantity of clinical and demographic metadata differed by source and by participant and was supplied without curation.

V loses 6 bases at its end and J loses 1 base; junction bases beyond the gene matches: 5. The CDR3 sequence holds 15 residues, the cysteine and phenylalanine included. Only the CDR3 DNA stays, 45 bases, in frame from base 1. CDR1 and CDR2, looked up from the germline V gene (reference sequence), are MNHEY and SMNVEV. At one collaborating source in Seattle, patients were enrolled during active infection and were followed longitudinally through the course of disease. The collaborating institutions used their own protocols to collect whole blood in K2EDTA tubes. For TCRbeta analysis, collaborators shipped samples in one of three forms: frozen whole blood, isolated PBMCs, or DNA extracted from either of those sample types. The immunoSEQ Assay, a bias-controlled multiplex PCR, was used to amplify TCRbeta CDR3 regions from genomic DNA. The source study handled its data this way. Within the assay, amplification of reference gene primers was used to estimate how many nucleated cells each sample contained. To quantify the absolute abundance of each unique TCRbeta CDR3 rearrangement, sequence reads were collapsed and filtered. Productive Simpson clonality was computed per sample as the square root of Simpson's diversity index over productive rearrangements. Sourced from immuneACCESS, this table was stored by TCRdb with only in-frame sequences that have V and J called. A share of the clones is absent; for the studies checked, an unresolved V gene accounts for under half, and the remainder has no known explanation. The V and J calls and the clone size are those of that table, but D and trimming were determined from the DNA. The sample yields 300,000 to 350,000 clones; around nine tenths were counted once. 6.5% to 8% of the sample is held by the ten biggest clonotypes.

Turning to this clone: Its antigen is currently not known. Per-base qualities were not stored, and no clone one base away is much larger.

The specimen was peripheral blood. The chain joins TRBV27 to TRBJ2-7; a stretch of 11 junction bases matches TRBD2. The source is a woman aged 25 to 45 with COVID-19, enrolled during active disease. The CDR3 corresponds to CASRSLAGGSYEQYF. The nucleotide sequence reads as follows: TGTGCCAGCAGGTCCCTAGCGGGAGGATCCTACGAGCAGTACTTC.